The rows below give T cell receptor beta chains drawn from one sample of a study of tumor and adjacent non-tumor tissue in lung cancer. TCRdb re-called the multiplex PCR reads with MiXCR, one entry per CDR3 protein. The sample has around 120,000 distinct CDR3 sequences; 66% are singletons. The sequencing sample was made of lung tumor tissue. Receptor source: a man aged 30-40 years with non-small cell lung cancer. Both conserved end residues are part of each CDR3. D genes are given only for firm matches. Some rows have no size entry. The others give once, few or many, or a class for an expanded clone.

d_call j_call clone_size v_call cdr3_aa cdr3_nt
. TRBJ2-1 . TRBV6-2/TRBV6-3 CASSLEGTYNEQFF TGTGCCAGCAGTTTGGAGGGGACCTACAATGAGCAATTCTTC
TRBD1 TRBJ2-3 few TRBV5-1 CASSLMGQFTDTQYF TGCGCCAGCAGCTTGATGGGACAGTTCACAGATACGCAGTATTTT
. TRBJ1-2 . TRBV11-2 CASCVGLDYDYTF TGTGCCAGCTGCGTTGGCCTCGACTATGACTACACCTTC
TRBD2 TRBJ2-1 . TRBV20-1 CSAGLAVNEQFF TGCAGTGCTGGGCTAGCGGTCAATGAGCAGTTCTTT
TRBD1 TRBJ1-4 many TRBV6-6 CASSWGQFATNEKLFF TGTGCCAGCAGCTGGGGACAGTTTGCAACTAATGAAAAACTGTTTTTT
. TRBJ2-7 many TRBV6-2/TRBV6-3 CASSPRASKEEQYF TGTGCCAGCAGCCCCCGGGCCTCGAAAGAAGAGCAGTACTTC
. TRBJ2-7 many TRBV6-1 CASSELANYEQYF TGTGCCAGCAGTGAACTGGCCAACTACGAGCAGTACTTC
. TRBJ2-5 . TRBV11-2 CASSLYRVQEIQYF TGTGCCAGCAGCCTATACAGGGTCCAAGAGATCCAGTACTTC
. TRBJ2-4 many TRBV6-1 CASTEGLGIQYF TGTGCCAGCACCGAGGGGTTGGGCATTCAGTACTTC
TRBD2 TRBJ2-7 . TRBV11-2 CDSSLELAGAYEQHF TGTGACAGCAGCTTAGAACTAGCGGGGGCCTACGAGCAGCACTTC
. TRBJ2-7 . TRBV7-9 CTSLTPGTVDAYEQHF TGTACCAGCCTTACGCCCGGGACGGTGGACGCCTACGAGCAGCACTTC
. TRBJ2-2 . TRBV12-3/TRBV12-4 CASRRRGDTRELFF TGTGCCAGCAGGCGGAGAGGGGACACCAGGGAGCTGTTTTTT
. TRBJ1-6 . TRBV5-1 CAISLFNSPLHF TGCGCCATCAGCTTGTTTAATTCACCCCTCCACTTT
TRBD1 TRBJ2-7 many TRBV4-1 CASSQGTGLDLALTYEQYF TGCGCCAGCAGCCAAGGGACAGGGCTTGACCTCGCCCTAACCTACGAGCAGTACTTC
. TRBJ1-2 few TRBV7-9 CASSLVTGNYGYTF TGTGCCAGCAGCTTAGTAACAGGGAACTATGGCTACACCTTC
TRBD1 TRBJ2-5 once TRBV4-2 CASSSSSGQVGEIQYF TGTGCCAGCAGCTCATCGTCGGGACAGGTAGGAGAGATCCAGTACTTC
. TRBJ1-1 many TRBV12-3/TRBV12-4 CASSFRSLRDTEAFF TGTGCCAGCAGTTTTCGGTCTTTAAGGGACACTGAAGCTTTCTTT
TRBD2 TRBJ2-1 . TRBV12-3/TRBV12-4 CASSLGRVAAYHEQFF TGTGCCAGCAGTTTGGGGAGGGTCGCCGCATACCATGAGCAGTTCTTC
. TRBJ2-5 few TRBV24-1 CATSDGPQETQYF TGTGCCACCAGTGATGGGCCGCAAGAGACCCAGTACTTC
. TRBJ2-7 . TRBV12-3/TRBV12-4 CANRGRSSYEQYF TGTGCCAACAGAGGCAGGAGCTCATACGAGCAGTACTTC
TRBD1 TRBJ2-7 . TRBV20-1 CSAKTARGRNEQYF TGCAGTGCTAAAACTGCGAGGGGGCGAAACGAGCAGTACTTC
. TRBJ2-1 many TRBV6-5 CASSYSRGGSSYNEQFF TGTGCCAGCAGTTACTCGAGGGGTGGTAGCTCCTACAATGAGCAGTTCTTC
TRBD2 TRBJ2-1 . TRBV6-4 CASSDSSGEGNEQFF TGTGCCAGCAGTGACTCTAGCGGGGAGGGGAATGAGCAGTTCTTC
TRBD1 TRBJ2-5 . TRBV28 CASGTGPETQYF TGTGCCAGCGGGACAGGGCCAGAGACCCAGTACTTC
. TRBJ2-1 many TRBV6-6 CASREGQGRGEQFF TGTGCCAGCAGGGAAGGTCAGGGGAGGGGTGAGCAGTTCTTC
TRBD1 TRBJ1-5 . TRBV6-2/TRBV6-3 CASCSDRGLNQPQHF TGTGCCAGCTGTTCAGACAGGGGGCTTAATCAGCCCCAGCATTTT
. TRBJ1-6 . TRBV6-5 CVSSYSDGNNSPLHF TGTGTCAGCAGTTACTCCGACGGAAACAATTCACCCCTTCACTTC
. TRBJ1-4 . TRBV4-2 CASSQEVDGRGGEKLFF TGTGCCAGCAGTCAAGAGGTTGATGGGCGTGGTGGTGAAAAACTGTTTTTT